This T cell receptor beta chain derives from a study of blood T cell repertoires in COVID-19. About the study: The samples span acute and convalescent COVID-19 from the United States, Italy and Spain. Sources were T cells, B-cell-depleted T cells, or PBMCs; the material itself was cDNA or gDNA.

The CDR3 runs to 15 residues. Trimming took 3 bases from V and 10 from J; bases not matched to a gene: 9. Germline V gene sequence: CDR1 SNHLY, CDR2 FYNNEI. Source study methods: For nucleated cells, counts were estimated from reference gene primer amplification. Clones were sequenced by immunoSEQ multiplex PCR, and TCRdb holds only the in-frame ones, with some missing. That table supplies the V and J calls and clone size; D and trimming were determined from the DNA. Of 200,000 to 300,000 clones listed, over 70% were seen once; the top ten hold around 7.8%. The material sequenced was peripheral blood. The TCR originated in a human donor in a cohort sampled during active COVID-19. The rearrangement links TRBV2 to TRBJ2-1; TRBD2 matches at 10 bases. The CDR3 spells CASSDDLAGVREQFF. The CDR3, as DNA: TGTGCCAGCAGTGATGATCTAGCGGGAGTAAGAGAGCAGTTCTTC.